The 13 T cell receptor beta chains reported below all come from one sample, sequenced in a study of T cells in Graves' hyperthyroidism and ophthalmopathy. RNA transcripts were the template for amplifying TCR beta CDR3 regions. An initial round of RT-PCR targeting the TCR CDR3 relied on the HTBI primer set. TCRdb re-analysed the multiplex PCR reads in MiXCR, keeping a single row per CDR3 protein. Of about 640,000 distinct CDR3 sequences listed, about a fifth are singletons. The sample consisted of blood. The source is a man between 25 and 39 years old with Graves' ophthalmopathy.

This clonotype was counted ten times or more. This chain connects TRBV11-2 to TRBJ2-3, with 7 positions matching TRBD2. The CDR3 runs to 15 residues. The germline CDR1 and CDR2 sequences are SGHAT and FQNNGV. Losses at the gene ends were 5 bases for V and 4 bases for J; bases not matched to a gene: 9. CDR3 nucleotides: TGTGCCAGCAGCCCCGGACTAGGGGCGGCAGATACGCAGTATTTT. It yields the protein CASSPGLGAADTQYF.

V usage is TRBV7-8 and J usage is TRBJ1-2; the D gene is possibly TRBD1 (6 bases). The V gene lost 5 bases and the J gene lost 4 bases, with 20 bases spanning the gap. The CDR3 is made up of 16 amino acids. Germline V gene sequence: CDR1 SGHVS, CDR2 FQNEAQ. The DNA of the CDR3 is TGTGCCAGCAGCCGAGACCGGGACATGCCAGTCTATGGCTACACCTTC. Residues: CASSRDRDMPVYGYTF.

This clonotype was counted between two and nine times. This sequence joins TRBV7-9 and TRBJ2-7, with 7 bases matching TRBD2. This CDR3 region has 15 residues. The V and J ends lost 4 bases and 7 bases, in that order; junction bases with no gene match: 13. Germline-derived CDR1 and CDR2 are SEHNR and FQNEAQ (reference sequence). The CDR3 coding sequence is TGTGCCAGCAGCTACTCGGGACCAGCGGGGCGGGAGCAGTACTTC. Amino acids: CASSYSGPAGREQYF. The entire variable domain, with the rest obtained from reference TRBV7-9 and TRBJ2-7, is as follows: DTGVSQNPRHKITKRGQNVTFRCDPISEHNRLYWYRQTLGQGPEFLTYFQNEAQLEKSRLLSDRFSAERPKGSFSTLEIQRTEQGDSAMYLCASSYSGPAGREQYFGPGTRLTVT.

This clonotype has a handful of counts. The chain links TRBV10-2 to TRBJ1-5; D not resolved. CDR1 WSHSY and CDR2 SAAADI come from the germline V gene. Trimming removed 8 bases at V and 0 bases at J, with 8 bases between. This CDR3 contains 13 residues. DNA of the CDR3: TGCGCCAGCCGGGGAAATAGCAATCAGCCCCAGCATTTT. Its protein is CASRGNSNQPQHF.

This clonotype was counted at least ten times. The V gene is TRBV11-2, the J gene TRBJ2-3; 7 positions agree with TRBD2. Germline CDR1 and CDR2: SGHAT and FQNNGV. The CDR3 covers 15 residues. With V trimmed by 0 bases and J by 4 bases, 4 bases remained unmatched. CDR3 bases: TGTGCCAGCAGCTTAGAAGGGAGGGAGGCAGATACGCAGTATTTT. Encoded protein: CASSLEGREADTQYF.

The chain combines TRBV7-9 with TRBJ2-6; 8 bases agree with TRBD1. Germline V gene sequence: CDR1 SEHNR, CDR2 FQNEAQ (reference sequence). The CDR3 loop spans 19 amino acids. V dropped 5 bases and J dropped 1; count of bases not matched to a gene: 13. CDR3 in amino acids: CASSVNFRDRRSGANVLTF. The CDR3 DNA is TGTGCCAGCAGCGTGAATTTCCGGGACAGGCGATCTGGGGCCAACGTCCTGACTTTC.

In DNA form, the CDR3 reads TGTGCCAGCAGTTACTCGGTGGCGGGACAAGAGACCCAGTACTTC. Its translation: CASSYSVAGQETQYF. The rearrangement joins TRBV6-5 to TRBJ2-5; possible D gene TRBD2, 6 bases. Germline lookup yields CDR1 MNHEY and CDR2 SVGAGI. The V and J ends lost 0 bases and 2 bases respectively, with 10 bases between them. CDR3 length: 15 residues.

A few counts support this clonotype. The V and J genes are TRBV3-1 and TRBJ1-2, with D unclear. The V gene lost 0 bases and the J gene lost 5 bases, with 13 bases spanning the gap. Per germline, CDR1 LGHDT and CDR2 YNNKEL (reference sequence). The CDR3 has 15 residues. The CDR3 is CASSQEMHGSYGYTF. CDR3 DNA: TGTGCCAGCAGCCAAGAAATGCACGGATCTTATGGCTACACCTTC.

V usage is TRBV7-9 and J usage is TRBJ1-3, with D hard to call. Trimming shortened V by 5 bases and J by 0 bases, and 11 bases separated the two germline ends. This CDR3 is 15 amino acids long. Germline V CDR1 and CDR2: SEHNR, FQNEAQ (reference sequence). The CDR3 DNA follows: TGTGCCAGCAGCGATCTGGGAGGCTCTGGAAACACCATATATTTT. Its translation is CASSDLGGSGNTIYF.

This clonotype has at least ten counts. This chain connects TRBV18 to TRBJ2-1; the D call may be TRBD1 or TRBD2 (6 bases each). CDR1 and CDR2 from the germline V gene are KGHSH and LQKENI. This CDR3 has 13 residues. Trimming removed 3 bases at V and 10 bases at J, with 13 bases between. CDR3 bases: TGTGCCAGCTCACCGGCGGTGGGGGGCGAGCAGTTCTTC. Protein sequence: CASSPAVGGEQFF.

V gene TRBV12-3 or TRBV12-4 combines with J gene TRBJ2-2; weak D call: TRBD1 (6 bases). The CDR3 runs to 15 residues. The V end was cut by 5 bases, the J end by 1 base, with 11 bases between. CDR3 residues: CASSPTGMNTGELFF. In DNA form, the CDR3 reads TGTGCCAGCAGTCCAACAGGGATGAACACCGGGGAGCTGTTTTTT.

The V call is TRBV3-1, the J call TRBJ1-2, with 10 positions matching TRBD1. This CDR3 comprises 15 residues. Germline V gives CDR1 LGHDT, CDR2 YNNKEL (reference sequence). The trim removed 4 bases at V and 8 bases at J, leaving 10 bases unmatched. Here the CDR3 reads CASSPWETGGRGYTF. The DNA of the CDR3 is TGTGCCAGCAGCCCCTGGGAGACAGGGGGCCGGGGCTACACCTTC.

This clonotype was observed at least ten times. This chain links TRBV11-2 with TRBJ2-1; maybe TRBD1 (5 bases). Germline V CDR1 and CDR2: SGHAT, FQNNGV. CDR3 length equals 13 residues. V was cut by 5 bases and J by 2 bases, with 7 bases left in between. The CDR3: CASSRQTYNEQFF. CDR3 nucleotide sequence: TGTGCCAGCAGCCGACAGACCTACAATGAGCAGTTCTTC.